This is a list of T cell receptor beta chains from one sample in a study of blood T cell repertoires in COVID-19. Generated by immunoSEQ multiplex PCR, the TCRdb table keeps only in-frame clones and is missing some. The table lists under 200,000 clones, over 75% of them singletons, with about 10% in the top ten. Sequenced: PBMCs or T cells enriched from blood (not recorded which). The receptor source for this set is a man in his fifties who had recovered from COVID-19. The CDR3 runs from the conserved cysteine through the conserved F or W. The D gene is left open where the match is weak. Only some rows state a clone size, as once, few, many or a class for expanded clones.

J gene: TRBJ1-4
D gene: .
clone size: .
V gene: TRBV6-1
CDR3 protein: CASSEGGGNEKLFF
CDR3 DNA: TGTGCCAGCAGTGAAGGTGGCGGGAATGAAAAACTGTTTTTT

J gene: TRBJ2-7
D gene: .
clone size: .
V gene: TRBV5-1
CDR3 protein: CASSLAGLTQGSYEQYF
CDR3 DNA: TGCGCCAGCAGCTTGGCCGGTTTAACGCAGGGGTCCTACGAGCAGTACTTC

J gene: TRBJ2-5
D gene: .
clone size: .
V gene: TRBV28
CDR3 protein: CASSLGQGGLETQYF
CDR3 DNA: TGTGCCAGCAGTTTAGGGCAGGGGGGCCTAGAGACCCAGTACTTC

J gene: TRBJ2-5
D gene: .
clone size: few
V gene: TRBV19
CDR3 protein: CASSIERGQQYF
CDR3 DNA: TGTGCCAGTAGTATAGAACGGGGACAACAGTACTTC

J gene: TRBJ1-5
D gene: .
clone size: .
V gene: TRBV28
CDR3 protein: CASSLLSSGQPQHF
CDR3 DNA: TGTGCCAGCAGTTTATTGTCTAGCGGTCAGCCCCAGCATTTT

J gene: TRBJ2-7
D gene: TRBD2
clone size: .
V gene: TRBV5-1
CDR3 protein: CASSFFGTSGRSSYEQYF
CDR3 DNA: TGCGCCAGCAGCTTTTTCGGGACTAGCGGGCGTAGCTCCTACGAGCAGTACTTC

J gene: TRBJ2-1
D gene: TRBD2
clone size: .
V gene: TRBV4-1
CDR3 protein: CASSPGLAAHGIGNEQFF
CDR3 DNA: TGCGCCAGCAGCCCCGGACTAGCGGCCCACGGTATAGGGAATGAGCAGTTCTTC

J gene: TRBJ1-5
D gene: TRBD1
clone size: .
V gene: TRBV19
CDR3 protein: CASRGPDRGGGQPQHF
CDR3 DNA: TGTGCCAGTAGGGGCCCGGACAGGGGCGGGGGACAGCCCCAGCATTTT

J gene: TRBJ2-3
D gene: .
clone size: .
V gene: TRBV6-5
CDR3 protein: CASTLRGYADTQYF
CDR3 DNA: TGTGCCAGCACCTTACGGGGATACGCAGATACGCAGTATTTT

J gene: TRBJ1-1
D gene: .
clone size: .
V gene: TRBV10-3
CDR3 protein: CAISESSGEAFF
CDR3 DNA: TGTGCCATCAGTGAGTCGAGCGGGGAAGCTTTCTTT

J gene: TRBJ1-1
D gene: .
clone size: .
V gene: TRBV28
CDR3 protein: CASSSPRGSRAFF
CDR3 DNA: TGTGCCAGCAGTTCCCCCCGGGGGTCGAGGGCTTTCTTT

J gene: TRBJ1-6
D gene: .
clone size: .
V gene: TRBV5-8
CDR3 protein: CASSPIGSRNSPLHF
CDR3 DNA: TGTGCCAGCAGCCCGATCGGGAGCAGAAATTCACCCCTCCACTTT

J gene: TRBJ2-7
D gene: .
clone size: .
V gene: TRBV3-1/TRBV3-2
CDR3 protein: CASSPWTDSYEQYF
CDR3 DNA: TGTGCCAGCAGCCCTTGGACAGACTCCTACGAGCAGTACTTC

J gene: TRBJ2-1
D gene: TRBD2
clone size: .
V gene: TRBV11-2
CDR3 protein: CASSLGRLAGYNEQFF
CDR3 DNA: TGTGCCAGCAGCTTAGGAAGGCTAGCGGGATACAATGAGCAGTTCTTC

J gene: TRBJ1-4
D gene: TRBD1
clone size: .
V gene: TRBV6-5
CDR3 protein: CASTGTGDNEKLFF
CDR3 DNA: TGTGCCAGCACCGGGACAGGGGATAATGAAAAACTGTTTTTT

J gene: TRBJ2-1
D gene: TRBD2
clone size: .
V gene: TRBV24-1
CDR3 protein: CATSRTSGSSYNEQFF
CDR3 DNA: TGTGCCACCAGTAGAACTAGCGGGAGCTCCTACAATGAGCAGTTCTTC

J gene: TRBJ2-5
D gene: TRBD2
clone size: once
V gene: TRBV7-6
CDR3 protein: CASSLALAGGPLGTQYF
CDR3 DNA: TGTGCCAGCAGCTTAGCTCTAGCGGGGGGGCCCCTGGGGACCCAGTACTTC

J gene: TRBJ2-1
D gene: .
clone size: .
V gene: TRBV6-5
CDR3 protein: CASSPTAVILNEQFF
CDR3 DNA: TGTGCCAGCAGCCCCACGGCGGTGATTCTTAATGAGCAGTTCTTC

J gene: TRBJ2-7
D gene: TRBD1
clone size: .
V gene: TRBV7-2
CDR3 protein: CASSFGQGAVSHEQYF
CDR3 DNA: TGTGCCAGCAGCTTCGGACAGGGGGCGGTTTCCCACGAGCAGTACTTC

J gene: TRBJ1-1
D gene: .
clone size: few
V gene: TRBV28
CDR3 protein: CASSLQGNTEAFF
CDR3 DNA: TGTGCCAGCAGTTTGCAGGGGAACACTGAAGCTTTCTTT

J gene: TRBJ2-7
D gene: TRBD2
clone size: .
V gene: TRBV9
CDR3 protein: CASSVGLAGDYEQYF
CDR3 DNA: TGTGCCAGCAGCGTAGGACTAGCGGGAGACTACGAGCAGTACTTC

J gene: TRBJ2-1
D gene: .
clone size: .
V gene: TRBV24-1
CDR3 protein: CATSDPTTDEQFF
CDR3 DNA: TGTGCCACCAGTGACCCGACTACTGATGAGCAGTTCTTC

J gene: TRBJ2-2
D gene: .
clone size: .
V gene: TRBV12-2
CDR3 protein: CASRLAEPSLRTGELFF
CDR3 DNA: TGTGCAAGTCGCTTAGCCGAGCCTAGCCTGAGGACCGGGGAGCTGTTTTTT

J gene: TRBJ2-1
D gene: .
clone size: .
V gene: TRBV5-6
CDR3 protein: CASSLLGGATYNEQFF
CDR3 DNA: TGTGCCAGCAGCTTGCTGGGGGGAGCGACCTACAATGAGCAGTTCTTC

J gene: TRBJ1-2
D gene: TRBD1
clone size: once
V gene: TRBV6-5
CDR3 protein: CASVLSPGQGSGYTF
CDR3 DNA: TGTGCCAGCGTCTTGTCTCCGGGACAGGGGTCTGGCTACACCTTC

J gene: TRBJ2-7
D gene: TRBD1
clone size: .
V gene: TRBV30
CDR3 protein: CAWRTTGGNEQYF
CDR3 DNA: TGTGCCTGGAGAACCACAGGGGGGAACGAGCAGTACTTC

J gene: TRBJ2-7
D gene: TRBD2
clone size: .
V gene: TRBV7-2
CDR3 protein: CASSLDPGGLYEQYF
CDR3 DNA: TGTGCCAGCAGCTTAGATCCGGGGGGGCTCTACGAGCAGTACTTC

J gene: TRBJ1-4
D gene: .
clone size: .
V gene: TRBV5-5
CDR3 protein: CASSSTRRDGQRRGNEKLFF
CDR3 DNA: TGTGCCAGCAGTTCCACCAGGCGGGACGGCCAAAGAAGGGGTAATGAAAAACTGTTTTTT

J gene: TRBJ1-4
D gene: .
clone size: .
V gene: TRBV6-5
CDR3 protein: CASRGSGATNEKLFF
CDR3 DNA: TGTGCCAGCCGGGGGAGTGGGGCAACTAATGAAAAACTGTTTTTT

J gene: TRBJ2-5
D gene: .
clone size: .
V gene: TRBV25-1
CDR3 protein: CASSAEHFPETQYF
CDR3 DNA: TGTGCCAGCAGCGCCGAACATTTTCCAGAGACCCAGTACTTC

J gene: TRBJ2-5
D gene: TRBD1
clone size: .
V gene: TRBV7-6
CDR3 protein: CASSSGQGFETQYF
CDR3 DNA: TGTGCCAGCAGCTCGGGACAGGGGTTTGAGACCCAGTACTTC

J gene: TRBJ1-5
D gene: TRBD1
clone size: few
V gene: TRBV28
CDR3 protein: CASSSRDRGSNQPQHF
CDR3 DNA: TGTGCCAGCAGTTCCCGGGACAGGGGGAGCAATCAGCCCCAGCATTTT

J gene: TRBJ2-3
D gene: .
clone size: .
V gene: TRBV18
CDR3 protein: CASSPPETDTQYF
CDR3 DNA: TGTGCCAGCTCACCACCGGAGACAGATACGCAGTATTTT

J gene: TRBJ1-6
D gene: TRBD1
clone size: .
V gene: TRBV7-8
CDR3 protein: CASSLEGAVSPLHF
CDR3 DNA: TGTGCCAGCAGCTTAGAGGGGGCTGTTTCACCCCTCCACTTT

J gene: TRBJ2-1
D gene: .
clone size: .
V gene: TRBV28
CDR3 protein: CASSLDLAPKASYNEQFF
CDR3 DNA: TGTGCCAGCAGTTTAGATCTAGCCCCGAAAGCCTCCTACAATGAGCAGTTCTTC

J gene: TRBJ2-3
D gene: .
clone size: .
V gene: TRBV12-2
CDR3 protein: CASRFPRRRSTDTQYF
CDR3 DNA: TGTGCAAGTCGCTTTCCTAGAAGGCGGAGCACAGATACGCAGTATTTT

J gene: TRBJ2-7
D gene: TRBD2
clone size: .
V gene: TRBV5-8
CDR3 protein: CASGRGVDYEQYF
CDR3 DNA: TGTGCCAGCGGGAGGGGAGTTGACTACGAGCAGTACTTC

J gene: TRBJ2-3
D gene: TRBD2
clone size: .
V gene: TRBV5-1
CDR3 protein: CASKGIAGGSGTDTQYF
CDR3 DNA: TGCGCCAGCAAGGGGATTGCGGGGGGGTCCGGCACAGATACGCAGTATTTT

J gene: TRBJ1-1
D gene: .
clone size: once
V gene: TRBV19
CDR3 protein: CASSIQGGTEAFF
CDR3 DNA: TGTGCCAGTAGTATCCAGGGAGGAACTGAAGCTTTCTTT

J gene: TRBJ1-2
D gene: TRBD1
clone size: .
V gene: TRBV3-1/TRBV3-2
CDR3 protein: CASSREGAGGYGYTF
CDR3 DNA: TGTGCCAGCAGCCGGGAAGGGGCAGGGGGCTATGGCTACACCTTC

J gene: TRBJ1-1
D gene: .
clone size: .
V gene: TRBV30
CDR3 protein: CASKAGLNTEAFF
CDR3 DNA: TGTGCCTCCAAGGCAGGCCTGAACACTGAAGCTTTCTTT

J gene: TRBJ2-3
D gene: .
clone size: .
V gene: TRBV28
CDR3 protein: CASSLESIDTQYF
CDR3 DNA: TGTGCCAGCAGTTTGGAGAGTATAGATACGCAGTATTTT

J gene: TRBJ2-7
D gene: TRBD1
clone size: .
V gene: TRBV5-6
CDR3 protein: CASSSVDRATYEQYF
CDR3 DNA: TGTGCCAGCAGCTCCGTTGACAGGGCAACCTACGAGCAGTACTTC

J gene: TRBJ2-4
D gene: .
clone size: .
V gene: TRBV27
CDR3 protein: CASQDDTGEALAKNIQYF
CDR3 DNA: TGTGCCAGCCAAGATGATACAGGGGAGGCCCTAGCCAAAAACATTCAGTACTTC

J gene: TRBJ2-5
D gene: TRBD1
clone size: .
V gene: TRBV19
CDR3 protein: CASGTVQETQYF
CDR3 DNA: TGTGCCAGTGGGACAGTCCAAGAGACCCAGTACTTC

J gene: TRBJ2-5
D gene: TRBD1
clone size: .
V gene: TRBV19
CDR3 protein: CASSLTGVRQETQYF
CDR3 DNA: TGTGCCAGTAGCCTCACAGGGGTTCGCCAAGAGACCCAGTACTTC

J gene: TRBJ2-5
D gene: .
clone size: .
V gene: TRBV20-1
CDR3 protein: CSARVGETQYF
CDR3 DNA: TGCAGTGCTAGAGTCGGGGAGACCCAGTACTTC

J gene: TRBJ1-6
D gene: TRBD1
clone size: .
V gene: TRBV9
CDR3 protein: CASSAHRGQSPLHF
CDR3 DNA: TGTGCCAGCAGCGCCCACAGGGGACAATCACCCCTCCACTTT

J gene: TRBJ2-7
D gene: TRBD1
clone size: .
V gene: TRBV7-2
CDR3 protein: CASSQEQGVYEQYF
CDR3 DNA: TGTGCCAGCAGCCAGGAACAGGGGGTGTACGAGCAGTACTTC

J gene: TRBJ2-3
D gene: .
clone size: .
V gene: TRBV7-3
CDR3 protein: CASSLTESDTQYF
CDR3 DNA: TGTGCCAGCAGCCTCACAGAGTCAGATACGCAGTATTTT

J gene: TRBJ2-1
D gene: .
clone size: .
V gene: TRBV9
CDR3 protein: CASSVAPVAVSYNEQFF
CDR3 DNA: TGTGCCAGCAGCGTAGCGCCTGTAGCGGTCTCCTACAATGAGCAGTTCTTC

J gene: TRBJ2-3
D gene: .
clone size: .
V gene: TRBV9
CDR3 protein: CASSVGDFNTQYF
CDR3 DNA: TGTGCCAGCAGCGTAGGGGACTTTAATACGCAGTATTTT

J gene: TRBJ2-5
D gene: .
clone size: .
V gene: TRBV7-9
CDR3 protein: CASSLVGGARIGVRETQYF
CDR3 DNA: TGTGCCAGCAGCTTAGTTGGGGGGGCCCGAATTGGCGTGAGAGAGACCCAGTACTTC

J gene: TRBJ1-5
D gene: .
clone size: once
V gene: TRBV4-1
CDR3 protein: CASSQEELSNQPQHF
CDR3 DNA: TGCGCCAGCAGCCAAGAGGAGTTAAGCAATCAGCCCCAGCATTTT

J gene: TRBJ1-5
D gene: .
clone size: .
V gene: TRBV5-1
CDR3 protein: CASSLGEAGQPQHF
CDR3 DNA: TGCGCCAGCAGCTTGGGGGAGGCAGGACAGCCCCAGCATTTT

J gene: TRBJ1-3
D gene: TRBD1
clone size: .
V gene: TRBV2
CDR3 protein: CASSEDRDSGNTIYF
CDR3 DNA: TGTGCCAGCAGCGAGGACAGGGACTCTGGAAACACCATATATTTT

J gene: TRBJ2-2
D gene: .
clone size: once
V gene: TRBV7-3
CDR3 protein: CASSLGGASTGELFF
CDR3 DNA: TGTGCCAGCAGCTTAGGGGGGGCTTCCACCGGGGAGCTGTTTTTT

J gene: TRBJ2-7
D gene: TRBD2
clone size: .
V gene: TRBV6-6
CDR3 protein: CASSLGLAGGYSYEQYF
CDR3 DNA: TGTGCCAGCAGTCTCGGACTAGCGGGGGGGTACTCCTACGAGCAGTACTTC

J gene: TRBJ1-6
D gene: TRBD1
clone size: .
V gene: TRBV19
CDR3 protein: CASSTGQGARNSPLHF
CDR3 DNA: TGTGCCAGTAGTACCGGACAGGGGGCAAGGAATTCACCCCTCCACTTT

J gene: TRBJ2-7
D gene: TRBD1
clone size: few
V gene: TRBV5-4
CDR3 protein: CASSWRDRVEQYF
CDR3 DNA: TGTGCCAGCAGCTGGAGGGACAGGGTCGAGCAGTACTTC